This T cell receptor beta chain stems from a study of beta chain features in type 1 diabetes. Isolated RNA was reverse transcribed in full, so expressed TCRB transcripts were sequenced. Only in-frame clones appear in the TCRdb table, and some are missing; sequencing was by immunoSEQ multiplex PCR. The repertoire consists of 330,000 or so clones, with around a fifth occurring once and the leading ten covering approximately 0.041%. Germline values: CDR1 SGHNT, CDR2 YYREEE (reference sequence). CDR3 size: 15 residues. V lost 2 bases and J lost 2, with 14 bases in between. This clone came up a few times. Sequenced sample: naive CD4+ T cells from blood. The receptor was isolated from a woman between 18 and 29 years old in good health. The gene calls are TRBV5-4 and TRBJ2-7; maybe TRBD1 (7 bases). Written as DNA, the CDR3 is TGTGCCAGCAGCTTAGCGACAGGGAGGACCTACGAGCAGTACTTC. Its protein is CASSLATGRTYEQYF.